This entry lists 28 T cell receptor beta chains sequenced from one sample in a study of beta chain features in type 1 diabetes. Expressed TCRB transcripts were sequenced after all isolated RNA was converted to cDNA. The assay was immunoSEQ multiplex PCR, and TCRdb's table has in-frame clones only and misses some. The data show about 340,000 clones, 6.5% to 10% seen once. The sequenced material came from central memory CD4+ T cells from blood. The receptors come from a woman in her late teens or twenties in good health.

The chain combines TRBV2 with TRBJ2-2; TRBD2 is a possible D gene (5 bases). Germline assignment: CDR1 SNHLY and CDR2 FYNNEI. The CDR3 runs to 14 residues. Trimming took 8 bases from V and 2 from J, leaving 12 bases between them. The CDR3 DNA follows: TGTGCCAGCGGGGAGACTACCAACACCGGGGAGCTGTTTTTT. As protein: CASGETTNTGELFF.

This chain uses TRBV6-1 with TRBJ2-5; D might be TRBD1 or TRBD2, each matching 5 bases. V was clipped by 5 bases and J by 11 bases, with 18 bases between them. The CDR3 has 13 residues. CDR1 and CDR2 (germline): MNHNS, SASEGT. The CDR3 coding sequence is TGTGCCAGCAGTCCGAGAGGGGTTGAGGAGCAGTACTTC. The encoded protein is CASSPRGVEEQYF.

The CDR3 loop reads CASSLYGEETQYF. The CDR3 DNA reads TGTGCCAGCAGCTTATACGGGGAAGAGACCCAGTACTTC. This sequence joins TRBV7-9 and TRBJ2-5, with a weak D call TRBD2 (5 bases). The CDR3 covers 13 residues. The V and J ends lost 2 bases and 3 bases respectively, with 7 bases between them. Germline V gene data show CDR1 as SEHNR and CDR2 as FQNEAQ (reference sequence).

This clone has just a few counts. This chain connects TRBV2 to TRBJ2-1; 13 nucleotides align to TRBD2. The germline V gene encodes CDR1 SNHLY and CDR2 FYNNEI. The CDR3 has 16 residues. Germline trimming cut 0 bases from V and 8 bases from J; bases unmatched to any gene: 4. The CDR3 sequence: CASSEALAGGDDEQFF. The CDR3 DNA is TGTGCCAGCAGTGAAGCACTAGCGGGAGGGGACGATGAGCAGTTCTTC.

This clone turned up a few times. The rearrangement uses TRBV7-3 and TRBJ1-3, with no clear D. Trimming took 5 bases from V and 0 from J, leaving 14 bases between them. The V gene's germline CDR1 is SGHTA and CDR2 FQGTGA. This CDR3 has 16 residues. The CDR3 here is CASSRSPGPSGNTIYF. The CDR3 nucleotides are TGTGCCAGCAGCCGATCCCCGGGTCCCTCTGGAAACACCATATATTTT.

This clone has more than one count but fewer than ten. The rearrangement links TRBV5-1 to TRBJ1-1; D call uncertain. The CDR3 runs 15 residues. In germline, CDR1 is SGHRS, CDR2 YFSETQ. V was trimmed by 5 bases and J by 0 bases, leaving 14 bases between them. CDR3 in amino acids: CASREVGLLNTEAFF. As DNA, the CDR3 is TGCGCCAGCAGAGAAGTGGGGTTGCTGAACACTGAAGCTTTCTTT.

The V and J genes are TRBV28 and TRBJ1-1; TRBD1 might be the D (6 bases). The CDR3 runs 14 residues. With 5 bases removed from V and 4 bases from J, the gap between germline ends came to 14 bases. Germline V gene lookup returns CDR1 MDHEN and CDR2 SYDVKM. As DNA, the CDR3 is TGTGCCAGCAGTCAGTTCAGGGACACCACTGAAGCTTTCTTT. Translated: CASSQFRDTTEAFF.

There are many counts of this clone. Other DNA sequences in this sample translate to the same CDR3. The chain uses TRBV7-9 and TRBJ1-1; D gene unclear. Trimming took 0 bases from V and 0 from J, leaving 8 bases between them. Per the germline V gene, CDR1 is SEHNR and CDR2 is FQNEAQ (reference sequence). CDR3 length: 15 residues. This chain's CDR3 is CASSLASVLNTEAFF. The CDR3 DNA is TGTGCCAGCAGCTTAGCCTCGGTTCTGAACACTGAAGCTTTCTTT.

This clone was observed a handful of times. Here the CDR3 reads CASTPRQGDNEQFF. In DNA, the CDR3 is TGTGCCAGCACCCCCCGACAGGGGGACAATGAGCAGTTCTTC. The V and J genes are TRBV18 and TRBJ2-1; TRBD1 matches at 9 bases. The ends lost 8 bases at V and 5 bases at J; junction bases unmatched: 7. The CDR3 is 14 residues long. Germline V gene lookup returns CDR1 KGHSH and CDR2 LQKENI.

This chain links TRBV15 with TRBJ2-1; D is undetermined. Trimming took off 6 bases at V and 6 bases at J, with 6 bases between the two ends. Per the germline V gene, CDR1 is LNHNV and CDR2 is YYDKDF (reference sequence). The CDR3 is 11 residues long. CDR3 nucleotide sequence: TGTGCCACCAGAGTTCGCAATGAGCAGTTCTTC. Translated: CATRVRNEQFF.

There are a few counts of this clone. The rearrangement links TRBV7-8 to TRBJ2-7, with 10 positions matching TRBD1. Germline V gene lookup returns CDR1 SGHVS and CDR2 FQNEAQ. This CDR3 has 16 residues. With V trimmed by 3 bases and J by 5 bases, 10 bases remained unmatched. In DNA, the CDR3 is TGTGCCAGCAGCTTCGGGTCGGGACAGGGGTTCCACGAGCAGTACTTC. Translation: CASSFGSGQGFHEQYF.

This clone was seen repeatedly, ten times or more. Other DNA sequences from this sample encode an identical CDR3 as well. The chain is built from TRBV6-5 and TRBJ1-1; D unclear. Trimming took off 4 bases at V and 3 bases at J, with 9 bases between the two ends. Germline V CDR1 and CDR2: MNHEY, SVGAGI. The CDR3 has 13 amino acids. CDR3 sequence reads: CASSFSRDTEAFF. The CDR3 nucleotides are TGTGCCAGCAGTTTCTCGAGGGACACTGAAGCTTTCTTT.

The chain employs TRBV19 and TRBJ2-7, with D perhaps matching TRBD1 (6 bases). CDR3 size: 13 residues. Trimming removed 3 bases at V and 3 bases at J, with 9 bases between. CDR1 is LNHDA, CDR2 SQIVND, per germline (reference sequence). The chain's CDR3 is CASSMDSNYEQYF. DNA for the CDR3: TGTGCCAGTAGTATGGACAGTAACTACGAGCAGTACTTC.

The table lists this clone with many counts. V usage is TRBV7-9 and J usage is TRBJ2-4; possibly TRBD1 for D (5 bases). Germline CDR1 and CDR2: SEHNR and FQNEAQ (reference sequence). The CDR3 sequence is 14 residues long. The ends were cut back, 10 bases at V and 5 bases at J, with 18 bases in the middle. CDR3 nucleotides: TGTGCCACCGATCCCAGGGCCCAGGAAAACATTCAGTACTTC. Translation: CATDPRAQENIQYF.

This clone has at least ten counts. V usage is TRBV11-2 and J usage is TRBJ2-7; possibly TRBD1 for D (5 bases). Trimming took 1 base from V and 4 from J, leaving 11 bases between them. The CDR3 spans 14 residues. Germline V gene lookup returns CDR1 SGHAT and CDR2 FQNNGV. The DNA of the CDR3 is TGTGCCAGCAGCTTAGTAGCAACAGGTTACGAGCAGTACTTC. Its protein is CASSLVATGYEQYF. The full variable domain, rest sourced from reference TRBV11-2 and TRBJ2-7, is EAGVAQSPRYKIIEKRQSVAFWCNPISGHATLYWYQQILGQGPKLLIQFQNNGVVDDSQLPKDRFSAERLKGVDSTLKIQPAKLEDSAVYLCASSLVATGYEQYFGPGTRLTVT.

The chain employs TRBV9 and TRBJ1-2; D not certain. Germline V CDR1 and CDR2: SGDLS, YYNGEE. The CDR3 consists of 17 residues. Trimming took off 0 bases at V and 6 bases at J, with 21 bases between the two ends. The CDR3 DNA reads as TGTGCCAGCAGCGTAGAGGGTGTTTGGACCCCCCAAGATGGCTACACCTTC. Translating gives CASSVEGVWTPQDGYTF. The whole variable domain, remainder taken from reference TRBV9 and TRBJ1-2, is DSGVTQTPKHLITATGQRVTLRCSPRSGDLSVYWYQQSLDQGLQFLIQYYNGEERAKGNILERFSAQQFPDLHSELNLSSLELGDSALYFCASSVEGVWTPQDGYTFGSGTRLTVV.

This chain links TRBV6-1 with TRBJ2-1, with D uncertain. The CDR3 sequence is 11 residues long. The germline CDR1 and CDR2 sequences are MNHNS and SASEGT. V lost 6 bases to trimming and J lost 6 bases, with 6 bases between them. The CDR3 loop reads CASRQTNEQFF. In DNA form, the CDR3 reads TGTGCCAGCAGGCAGACCAATGAGCAGTTCTTC.

The CDR3 sequence: CATEPGLPNYEQYF. CDR3 DNA sequence: TGTGCCACAGAGCCGGGACTACCAAATTACGAGCAGTACTTC. The chain employs TRBV6-7 and TRBJ2-7; 7 bases agree with TRBD2. TRBV6-7 is recorded as an ORF, its role being uncertain. Losses at the gene ends were 10 bases for V and 4 bases for J; bases not matched to a gene: 13. The CDR3 length is 14 residues.

This clone has just one count. This sequence joins TRBV5-1 and TRBJ1-4; tentative D call: TRBD1 (5 bases). The length of the CDR3 is 18 residues. The germline V gene has CDR1 SGHRS and CDR2 YFSETQ. Between the trimmed V and J ends, which lost 4 bases and 2 bases, there was a span of 21 bases. This CDR3 is CASSPFRGSPMTNEKLFF. CDR3 nucleotides: TGCGCCAGCAGCCCCTTTAGGGGCTCCCCAATGACTAATGAAAAACTGTTTTTT.

The rearrangement joins TRBV29-1 to TRBJ2-7; 7 positions match TRBD2. Germline trimming cut 4 bases from V and 6 bases from J; bases unmatched to any gene: 9. The CDR3 loop spans 13 amino acids. Germline V gene data show CDR1 as SQVTM and CDR2 as ANQGSEA. This chain's CDR3 is CSVAVRESGEQYF. Written as DNA, the CDR3 is TGCAGCGTTGCAGTGCGGGAGTCAGGCGAGCAGTACTTC.

Note on this clone: The junction and the germline gene differ at one end; a read error may be behind it. This rearrangement joins TRBV6-4 to TRBJ1-2; the D is unclear. The CDR3 sequence is 9 residues long. Germline V gene lookup returns CDR1 MRHNA and CDR2 SNTAGT. CDR3 nucleotides: TGTGCCAGCAGTGACGAAACCTACTTC. Translating gives CASSDETYF.

This clone turned up a few times. This CDR3 is also generated by other DNA sequences in the sample. The V call is TRBV15, the J call TRBJ2-7; no definite D call. The germline V and J ends were trimmed by 1 base and 3 bases, with 10 bases remaining between them. Germline loops: CDR1 LNHNV, CDR2 YYDKDF (reference sequence). CDR3 length: 14 residues. CDR3 loop: CATSRGGTLYEQYF. The CDR3 region has the DNA TGTGCCACCAGCAGAGGTGGCACACTCTACGAGCAGTACTTC.

A note on this clone: A single base separates this from a much larger clone, so it may be a read error. At the DNA level, this CDR3 is encoded by other sequences in the same sample as well. V gene TRBV11-3 combines with J gene TRBJ2-2, with D uncertain. The V end lost 5 bases, the J end lost 2 bases, and 3 bases lay between the germline ends. This CDR3 comprises 12 residues. Germline V gene data show CDR1 as SGHNT and CDR2 as YENEEA. The chain's CDR3 is CASSPNTGELFF. The DNA of the CDR3 is TGTGCCAGCAGCCCTAACACCGGGGAGCTGTTTTTT. Together with reference TRBV11-3 and TRBJ2-2, the CDR3 gives the full variable domain: EAGVVQSPRYKIIEKKQPVAFWCNPISGHNTLYWYLQNLGQGPELLIRYENEEAVDDSQLPKDRFSAERLKGVDSTLKIQPAELGDSAVYLCASSPNTGELFFGEGSRLTVL.

This chain links TRBV6-1 with TRBJ1-5; no reliable D call. CDR3 size: 14 residues. Germline V gene data show CDR1 as MNHNS and CDR2 as SASEGT. V dropped 6 bases and J dropped 3 bases, with 12 bases sitting between them. CDR3 amino acids: CASRGYSDNQPQHF. CDR3 in DNA: TGTGCCAGCAGGGGTTACAGCGACAATCAGCCCCAGCATTTT.

The chain employs TRBV9 and TRBJ2-3; D not resolved. CDR3 length equals 14 residues. V lost 0 bases and J 2 bases, leaving 7 bases between the germline ends. Germline V CDR1 and CDR2: SGDLS, YYNGEE. CDR3 coding DNA: TGTGCCAGCAGCGTAGGCCTTTACACAGATACGCAGTATTTT. It codes for CASSVGLYTDTQYF.

The chain links TRBV6-6 to TRBJ2-2; unclear D gene. The CDR3 is 13 residues long. The V end lost 7 bases, the J end lost 4 bases, and 10 bases lay between the germline ends. Germline V gene data show CDR1 as MNHNY and CDR2 as SVGAGI (reference sequence). Here the CDR3 DNA reads TGTGCCAGCACCGTTGAACGCACCGGGGAGCTGTTTTTT. It specifies CASTVERTGELFF.

V and J are TRBV11-2 and TRBJ2-1, with D possibly TRBD1 on 6 matching bases. V was trimmed by 6 bases and J by 8 bases, leaving 14 bases between them. In germline, CDR1 is SGHAT, CDR2 FQNNGV. CDR3 length equals 13 residues. CDR3 in amino acids: CASREQGFDEQFF. The CDR3 DNA follows: TGTGCCAGCAGGGAACAGGGTTTCGATGAGCAGTTCTTC.

This clone has a handful of counts. The V gene is TRBV10-3, the J gene TRBJ1-5; TRBD1 is a possible D gene (6 bases). Trimming cost V 0 bases and J 4 bases, with 10 bases left between them. The CDR3 totals 15 residues. CDR1 is ENHRY, CDR2 SYGVKD, per germline. CDR3 nucleotide sequence: TGTGCCATCAGTGAGTCCCGGGGGACAAATCAGCCCCAGCATTTT. It encodes CAISESRGTNQPQHF.